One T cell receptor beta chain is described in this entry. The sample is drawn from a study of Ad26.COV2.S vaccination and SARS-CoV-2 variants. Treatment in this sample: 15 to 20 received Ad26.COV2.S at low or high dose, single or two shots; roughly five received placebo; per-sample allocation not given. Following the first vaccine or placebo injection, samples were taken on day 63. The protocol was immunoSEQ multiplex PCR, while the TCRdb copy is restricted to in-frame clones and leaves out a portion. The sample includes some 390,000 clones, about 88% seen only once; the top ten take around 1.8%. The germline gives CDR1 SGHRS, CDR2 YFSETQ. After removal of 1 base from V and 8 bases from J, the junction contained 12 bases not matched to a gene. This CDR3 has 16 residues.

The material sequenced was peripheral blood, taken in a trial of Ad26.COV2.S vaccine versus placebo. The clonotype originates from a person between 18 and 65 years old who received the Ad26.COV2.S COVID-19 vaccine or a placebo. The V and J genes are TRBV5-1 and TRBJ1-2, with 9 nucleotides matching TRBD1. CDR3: CASSLTLQGAVRGYTF. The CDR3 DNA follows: TGCGCCAGCAGCTTGACTTTACAGGGGGCTGTTAGGGGCTACACCTTC.